This T cell receptor beta chain was retrieved from a study of cytomegalovirus exposure and HLA in healthy donors. Remarks on this clone: Its antigen remains unidentified.

The study, taken as a whole, reports: There were several of the most significant clusters that appeared linked to common viral pathogens in a later analysis.

The germline V gene encodes CDR1 SGHNT and CDR2 YYREEE (reference sequence). This CDR3 has 14 amino acids. Germline trimming cut 0 bases from V and 6 bases from J; bases unmatched to any gene: 3. Amplification used 60 Vbeta primers and 13 Jbeta primers. Clones were read by immunoSEQ multiplex PCR, and TCRdb kept only the in-frame ones, dropping some. The sample has approximately 120,000 clones, 74% seen once. Material: PBMCs. The sequence was collected from a human donor in good health. The chain combines TRBV5-4 with TRBJ1-1, with TRBD1 matching 9 bases. This chain's CDR3 is CASSLDRGLSEAFF. CDR3 DNA sequence: TGTGCCAGCAGCTTGGACAGGGGGCTGTCTGAAGCTTTCTTT. The complete variable domain, with remaining parts taken from reference TRBV5-4 and TRBJ1-1, reads ETGVTQSPTHLIKTRGQQVTLRCSSQSGHNTVSWYQQALGQGPQFIFQYYREEENGRGNFPPRFSGLQFPNYSSELNVNALELDDSALYLCASSLDRGLSEAFFGQGTRLTVV.